Shown below are 22 T cell receptor beta chains from a single sample sequenced in a study of T cell responses to AZD1222 COVID-19 vaccine. TCRdb keeps only in-frame clones here, not all; method: immunoSEQ multiplex PCR. The table lists approximately 89,000 clones, approximately 86% of them singletons. The sample here was peripheral blood, taken 28 days after the second AZD1222 dose. The origin of the receptors is an adult who received the AZD1222 COVID-19 vaccine.

The chain joins TRBV7-7 to TRBJ2-2, with 8 positions matching TRBD2. Germline V gene sequence: CDR1 SSHAT, CDR2 FNYEAQ (reference sequence). The CDR3 length is 15 residues. Trimming at V came to 5 bases and at J to 3 bases, leaving 5 bases not matched to a gene. CDR3 nucleotides: TGTGCCAGCAGCCCAGGCGGGGGGTACACCGGGGAGCTGTTTTTT. This sequence encodes CASSPGGGYTGELFF.

This sequence joins TRBV7-2 and TRBJ2-7, with TRBD2 matching 11 bases. The CDR3 sequence is 15 residues long. V gave up 5 bases and J gave up 2 bases; unmatched junction bases: 5. CDR1 and CDR2 (germline): SGHTA, FQGNSA. CDR3 nucleotides: TGTGCCAGCAGCAAGACTAGCGGGGCCCCCTACGAGCAGTACTTC. This translates into CASSKTSGAPYEQYF.

This clone was found a few times. The CDR3 spells CASSWQRGGADTQYF. CDR3 nucleotides: TGTGCCAGCAGCTGGCAGCGGGGGGGGGCAGATACGCAGTATTTT. The chain joins TRBV5-6 to TRBJ2-3, with 10 bases aligning to TRBD2. The ends lost 3 bases at V and 4 bases at J; junction bases unmatched: 5. The germline V gene encodes CDR1 SGHDT and CDR2 YYEEEE. This CDR3 has 15 amino acids.

The V and J genes are TRBV29-1 and TRBJ1-2, with 7 bases identical to TRBD1. This CDR3 is 15 amino acids long. The germline gives CDR1 SQVTM, CDR2 ANQGSEA. V was clipped by 7 bases and J by 0 bases; unmatched bases: 11. The CDR3 loop reads CSAKGQAETNYGYTF. The CDR3 DNA follows: TGCAGCGCCAAAGGACAGGCCGAAACTAACTATGGCTACACCTTC.

The chain couples TRBV30 to TRBJ2-7; D may be TRBD2 (6 bases). The germline CDR1 and CDR2 sequences are GTSNPN and SVGIG (reference sequence). Trimming shortened V by 1 base and J by 6 bases, and 19 bases separated the two germline ends. CDR3 length equals 15 residues. CDR3 region: CAWSAGLGGFREQYF. The CDR3 DNA reads as TGTGCCTGGAGTGCGGGACTTGGCGGCTTTCGCGAGCAGTACTTC.

This CDR3 is CASSLVGGWAEAFF. CDR3 sequence (DNA): TGCGCCAGCAGCTTGGTCGGGGGTTGGGCTGAAGCTTTCTTT. The chain combines TRBV5-1 with TRBJ1-1, with D tentatively TRBD1 (5 bases). Germline values: CDR1 SGHRS, CDR2 YFSETQ. The CDR3 length is 14 residues. V was trimmed by 0 bases and J by 6 bases, leaving 12 bases between them.

The rearrangement joins TRBV10-3 to TRBJ2-6, with D maybe TRBD2 (5 bases). The V end lost 5 bases, the J end lost 0 bases, and 8 bases lay between the germline ends. This CDR3 has 15 residues. Germline CDR1 ENHRY, CDR2 SYGVKD. CDR3 DNA: TGTGCCATCAGTTCGGGGAGCTCTGGGGCCAACGTCCTGACTTTC. This encodes CAISSGSSGANVLTF.

CDR3 sequence reads: CASSFGEREGIFGEQFF. The CDR3 DNA reads TGTGCCAGCAGCTTTGGAGAGCGGGAGGGAATTTTTGGTGAGCAGTTCTTC. The chain carries TRBV11-3 and TRBJ2-1, with 10 bases aligning to TRBD2. The V gene's germline CDR1 is SGHNT and CDR2 YENEEA. The CDR3 contains 17 residues. The ends lost 3 bases at V and 9 bases at J; junction bases unmatched: 14.

In its sample, this clone was seen once. The chain couples TRBV7-6 to TRBJ1-2; TRBD1 aligns across 12 bases. Germline values: CDR1 SGHVS, CDR2 FNYEAQ. The CDR3 length is 16 residues. J gave up 7 bases and V 4 bases, and 10 bases lay outside the gene matches. DNA for the CDR3: TGTGCCAGCAGCTCCCAGTCGGGACAGGGGGCGCGTGGCTACACCTTC. As protein: CASSSQSGQGARGYTF.

V and J are TRBV7-9 and TRBJ1-2, with D hard to call. CDR3 length: 14 amino acids. V lost 1 base, J lost 0 bases, and 6 bases lay in between. From germline, CDR1 is SEHNR and CDR2 FQNEAQ (reference sequence). The CDR3 nucleotides are TGTGCCAGCAGCTTAGGGGATTCTAACTATGGCTACACCTTC. Protein: CASSLGDSNYGYTF. Full variable domain (rest looked up from reference TRBV7-9 and TRBJ1-2): DTGVSQNPRHKITKRGQNVTFRCDPISEHNRLYWYRQTLGQGPEFLTYFQNEAQLEKSRLLSDRFSAERPKGSFSTLEIQRTEQGDSAMYLCASSLGDSNYGYTFGSGTRLTVV.

The V gene is TRBV27, the J gene TRBJ1-2; 9 bases agree with TRBD1. In germline, CDR1 is MNHEY, CDR2 SMNVEV (reference sequence). The CDR3 runs to 15 residues. With V trimmed by 1 base and J by 5 bases, 5 bases remained unmatched. CDR3 protein: CASSLFSGTGYGYTF. The DNA for the CDR3 is TGTGCCAGCAGTTTATTTAGCGGGACAGGGTATGGCTACACCTTC.

The chain links TRBV5-4 to TRBJ1-4; D gene ambiguous. The CDR3 runs 15 residues. CDR1 SGHNT and CDR2 YYREEE come from the germline V gene (reference sequence). Trimming left V 4 bases short and J 8 bases short, with 18 bases between. The CDR3 bases are TGTGCCAGCAGCAGGACCCCCTCGTCGGGGGAAAAACTGTTTTTT. This encodes CASSRTPSSGEKLFF.

The chain is built from TRBV2 and TRBJ2-3, with D maybe TRBD2 (5 bases). V lost 9 bases and J lost 0, with 16 bases in between. Germline V gene data show CDR1 as SNHLY and CDR2 as FYNNEI. This CDR3 has 15 amino acids. The CDR3 loop is CARNPGMASTDTQYF. As DNA, the CDR3 is TGTGCCAGGAACCCCGGGATGGCTAGCACAGATACGCAGTATTTT.

This chain uses TRBV11-2 with TRBJ2-5; the D gene is possibly TRBD1 (6 bases). The CDR3 contains 14 residues. Trimming left V 4 bases short and J 1 base short, with 10 bases between. CDR1 is SGHAT and CDR2 is FQNNGV in the germline V gene. The CDR3 here is CASSSQGSQETQYF. The CDR3 region has the DNA TGTGCCAGCAGCTCCCAGGGGAGCCAAGAGACCCAGTACTTC.

The genes are TRBV4-1 and TRBJ2-7; 10 bases align to TRBD1. Trimming took 7 bases from V and 5 from J; bases not matched to a gene: 17. Per the germline V gene, CDR1 is MGHRA and CDR2 is YSYEKL. This CDR3 has 17 amino acids. CDR3 in DNA: TGCGCCAGCACTAAAAAACTGGGGGGACAGGGGATCGACGAGCAGTACTTC. This gives the protein CASTKKLGGQGIDEQYF.

The gene calls are TRBV3-1 (or the pseudogene TRBV3-2) and TRBJ2-7, with TRBD2 matching over 8 bases. The germline V gene has CDR1 LGHDT and CDR2 YNNKEL (reference sequence). J was trimmed by 5 bases and V by 0 bases; bases with no gene match: 6. The length of the CDR3 is 15 residues. The CDR3 nucleotides read TGTGCCAGCAGCCAAGACAGCGGGAGTAGCAACGAGCAGTACTTC. This gives the protein CASSQDSGSSNEQYF.

This chain joins TRBV6-6 and TRBJ2-3, with 11 nucleotides matching TRBD2. Trimming at V came to 5 bases and at J to 3 bases, leaving 13 bases not matched to a gene. The CDR3 runs 18 residues. Germline CDR1 is MNHNY and CDR2 is SVGAGI (reference sequence). The CDR3, as DNA: TGTGCCAGCAGTCCCTATCCCGTAGCGGGAGGGGGGACAGATACGCAGTATTTT. Translating it yields CASSPYPVAGGGTDTQYF.

The chain recombines TRBV19 with TRBJ1-2; TRBD1 aligns across 8 bases. The germline CDR1 and CDR2 sequences are LNHDA and SQIVND (reference sequence). The ends lost 6 bases at V and 4 bases at J; junction bases unmatched: 7. The CDR3 spans 14 residues. The CDR3 bases are TGTGCCAGTAGGGGGACAGGCGGTATCTATGGCTACACCTTC. It specifies CASRGTGGIYGYTF.

This clone was detected a few times. The rearrangement uses TRBV7-3 and TRBJ2-7, with D tentatively TRBD2 (6 bases). There are 15 residues in the CDR3. Trimming stripped 2 bases from V and 3 bases from J, with 14 bases between. The germline gives CDR1 SGHTA, CDR2 FQGTGA. This CDR3 reads CASSLGGVKGYEQYF. CDR3 coding DNA: TGTGCCAGCAGCTTAGGAGGGGTTAAGGGCTACGAGCAGTACTTC.

This clone was counted only a few times. The chain employs TRBV19 and TRBJ1-2; 8 bases line up with TRBD1. The V gene end was trimmed by 7 bases and the J gene end by 4 bases; junction bases not matched to a gene: 8. Germline CDR1 is LNHDA and CDR2 is SQIVND (reference sequence). The CDR3 loop spans 14 amino acids. CDR3 DNA sequence: TGTGCCAGTACCCCCGGACAGGGCAGCTATGGCTACACCTTC. Its translation is CASTPGQGSYGYTF.

The chain links TRBV24-1 to TRBJ2-2; TRBD1 aligns across 8 bases. Trimming cost V 3 bases and J 5 bases; bases outside gene matches: 4. CDR1 KGHDR and CDR2 SFDVKD come from the germline V gene. This CDR3 is 15 amino acids long. As DNA, the CDR3 is TGTGCCACCAGTGATCGGGACAGGACGACCGGGGAGCTGTTTTTT. Protein product: CATSDRDRTTGELFF.

The chain carries TRBV19 and TRBJ1-1, with TRBD1 identical over 7 bases. This CDR3 is built from 16 residues. Germline CDR1 and CDR2: LNHDA and SQIVND (reference sequence). The V segment lost 5 bases and the J segment 1 base; nucleotides outside the gene matches: 10. The CDR3 DNA is TGTGCCAGTAGTCCTCGGGCAGGGGGGAAGAACACTGAAGCTTTCTTT. Encoded protein: CASSPRAGGKNTEAFF.